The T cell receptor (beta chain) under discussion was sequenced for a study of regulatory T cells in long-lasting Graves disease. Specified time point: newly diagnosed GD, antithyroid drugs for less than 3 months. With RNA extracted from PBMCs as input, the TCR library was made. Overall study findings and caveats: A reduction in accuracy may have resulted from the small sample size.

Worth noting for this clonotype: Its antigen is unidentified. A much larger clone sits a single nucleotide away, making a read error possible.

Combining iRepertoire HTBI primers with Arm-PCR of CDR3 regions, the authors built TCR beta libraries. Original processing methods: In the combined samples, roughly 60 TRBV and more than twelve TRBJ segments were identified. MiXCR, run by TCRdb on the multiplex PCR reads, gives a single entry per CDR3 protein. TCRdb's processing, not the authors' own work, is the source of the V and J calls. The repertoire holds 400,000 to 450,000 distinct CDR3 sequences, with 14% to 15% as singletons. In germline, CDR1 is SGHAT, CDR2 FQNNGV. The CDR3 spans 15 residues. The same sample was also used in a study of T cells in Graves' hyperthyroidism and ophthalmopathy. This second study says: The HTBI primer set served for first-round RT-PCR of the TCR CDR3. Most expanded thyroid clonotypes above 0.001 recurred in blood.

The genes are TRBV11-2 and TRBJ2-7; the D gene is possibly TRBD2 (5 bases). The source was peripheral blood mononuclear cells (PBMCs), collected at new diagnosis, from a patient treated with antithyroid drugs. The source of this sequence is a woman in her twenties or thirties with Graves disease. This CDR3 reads CASSFRLQTLYEQNF. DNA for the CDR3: TGTGCCAGCAGCTTTAGACTACAAACCCTCTACGAGCAGAACTTC.